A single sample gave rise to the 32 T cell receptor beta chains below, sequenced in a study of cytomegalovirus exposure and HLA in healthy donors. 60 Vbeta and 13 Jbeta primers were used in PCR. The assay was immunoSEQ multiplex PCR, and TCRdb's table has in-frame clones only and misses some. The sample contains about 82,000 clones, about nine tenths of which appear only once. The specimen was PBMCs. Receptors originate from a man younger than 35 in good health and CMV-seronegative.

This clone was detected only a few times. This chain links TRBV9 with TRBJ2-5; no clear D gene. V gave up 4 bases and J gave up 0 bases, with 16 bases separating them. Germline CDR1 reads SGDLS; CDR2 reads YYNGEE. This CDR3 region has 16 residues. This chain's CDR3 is CASSTQLQAHQETQYF. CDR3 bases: TGTGCCAGCAGCACCCAGCTCCAGGCCCACCAAGAGACCCAGTACTTC.

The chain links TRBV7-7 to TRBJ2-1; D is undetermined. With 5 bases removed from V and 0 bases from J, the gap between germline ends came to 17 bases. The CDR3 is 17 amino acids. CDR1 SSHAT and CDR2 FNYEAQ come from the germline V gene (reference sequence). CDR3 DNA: TGTGCCAGCAGCAAATGGTCGAGAGATTCCTCCTACAATGAGCAGTTCTTC. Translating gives CASSKWSRDSSYNEQFF.

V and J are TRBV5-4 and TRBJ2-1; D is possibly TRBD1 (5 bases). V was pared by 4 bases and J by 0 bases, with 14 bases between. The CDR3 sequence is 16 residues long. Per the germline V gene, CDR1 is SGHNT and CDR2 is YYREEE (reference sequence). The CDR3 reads CASSPSGPSSYNEQFF. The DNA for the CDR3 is TGTGCCAGCAGCCCCTCAGGGCCAAGCTCCTACAATGAGCAGTTCTTC.

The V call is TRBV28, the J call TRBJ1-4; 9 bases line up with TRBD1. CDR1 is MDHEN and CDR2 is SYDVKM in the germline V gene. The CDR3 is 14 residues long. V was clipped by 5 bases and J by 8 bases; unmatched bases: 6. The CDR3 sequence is CASSRQGGGEKLFF. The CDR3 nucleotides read TGTGCCAGCAGTCGACAGGGGGGAGGGGAAAAACTGTTTTTT.

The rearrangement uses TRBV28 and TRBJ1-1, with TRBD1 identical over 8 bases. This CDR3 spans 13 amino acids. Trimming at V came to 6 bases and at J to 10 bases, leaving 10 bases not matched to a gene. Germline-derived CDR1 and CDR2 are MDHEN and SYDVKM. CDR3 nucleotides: TGTGCCAGCAGCGCCCAGGGGGCGCGGTCAGCTTTCTTT. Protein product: CASSAQGARSAFF.

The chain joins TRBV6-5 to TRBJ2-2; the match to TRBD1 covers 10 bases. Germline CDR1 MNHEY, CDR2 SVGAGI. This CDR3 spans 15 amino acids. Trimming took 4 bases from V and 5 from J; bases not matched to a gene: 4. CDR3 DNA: TGTGCCAGCAGTTCCGGGACAGGGGAAACCGGGGAGCTGTTTTTT. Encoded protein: CASSSGTGETGELFF.

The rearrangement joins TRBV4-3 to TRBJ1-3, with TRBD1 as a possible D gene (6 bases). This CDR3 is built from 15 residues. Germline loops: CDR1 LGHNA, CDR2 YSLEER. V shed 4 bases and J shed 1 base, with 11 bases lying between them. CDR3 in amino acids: CASSLSQGSGNTIYF. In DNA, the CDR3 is TGCGCCAGCAGCCTTAGTCAGGGGTCTGGAAACACCATATATTTT.

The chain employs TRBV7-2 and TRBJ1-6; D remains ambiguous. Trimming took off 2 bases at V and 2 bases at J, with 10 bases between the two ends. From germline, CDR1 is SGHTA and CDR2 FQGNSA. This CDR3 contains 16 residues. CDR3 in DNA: TGTGCCAGCAGCTTAACGAGTGCCCCCTATAATTCACCCCTCCACTTT. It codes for CASSLTSAPYNSPLHF. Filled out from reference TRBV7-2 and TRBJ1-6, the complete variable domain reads GAGVSQSPSNKVTEKGKDVELRCDPISGHTALYWYRQSLGQGLEFLIYFQGNSAPDKSGLPSDRFSAERTGGSVSTLTIQRTQQEDSAVYLCASSLTSAPYNSPLHFGNGTRLTVT.

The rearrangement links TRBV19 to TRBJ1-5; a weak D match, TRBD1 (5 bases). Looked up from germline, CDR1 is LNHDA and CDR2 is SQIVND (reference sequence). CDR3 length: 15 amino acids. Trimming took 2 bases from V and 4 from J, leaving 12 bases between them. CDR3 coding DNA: TGTGCCAGTAGTATACAAAGGGGTGTTAATCAGCCCCAGCATTTT. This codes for CASSIQRGVNQPQHF.

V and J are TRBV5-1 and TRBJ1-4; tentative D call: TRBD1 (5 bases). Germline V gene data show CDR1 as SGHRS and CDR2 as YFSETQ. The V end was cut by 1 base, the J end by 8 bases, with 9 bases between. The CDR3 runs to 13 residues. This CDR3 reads CASSLQGLEKLFF. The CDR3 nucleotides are TGCGCCAGCAGCTTGCAGGGTCTAGAAAAACTGTTTTTT.

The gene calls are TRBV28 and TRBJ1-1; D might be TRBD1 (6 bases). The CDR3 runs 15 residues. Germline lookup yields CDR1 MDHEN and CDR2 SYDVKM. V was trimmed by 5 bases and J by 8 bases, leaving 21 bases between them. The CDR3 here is CASSPQGQGNQEAFF. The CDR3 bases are TGTGCCAGCAGTCCCCAGGGGCAGGGAAACCAAGAAGCTTTCTTT.

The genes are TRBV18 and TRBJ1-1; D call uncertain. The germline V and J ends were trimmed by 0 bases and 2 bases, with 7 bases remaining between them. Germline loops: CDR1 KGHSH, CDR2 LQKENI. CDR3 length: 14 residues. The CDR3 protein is CASSPPPVNTEAFF. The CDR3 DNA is TGTGCCAGCTCACCACCGCCAGTCAACACTGAAGCTTTCTTT. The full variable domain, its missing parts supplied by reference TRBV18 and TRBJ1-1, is NAGVMQNPRHLVRRRGQEARLRCSPMKGHSHVYWYRQLPEEGLKFMVYLQKENIIDESGMPKERFSAEFPKEGPSILRIQQVVRGDSAAYFCASSPPPVNTEAFFGQGTRLTVV.

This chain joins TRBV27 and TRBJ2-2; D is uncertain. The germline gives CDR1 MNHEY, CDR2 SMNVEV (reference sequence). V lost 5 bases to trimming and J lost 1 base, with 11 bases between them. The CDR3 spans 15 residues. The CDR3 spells CASSLGLGNTGELFF. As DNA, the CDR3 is TGTGCCAGCAGTCTGGGCCTTGGGAACACCGGGGAGCTGTTTTTT.

The CDR3 bases are TGTGCCAGCAGGACAGGGGTGGTTAACTACGAGCAGTACTTC. As protein: CASRTGVVNYEQYF. The V call is TRBV28, the J call TRBJ2-5; 8 bases map to TRBD1. The last part of the DNA fits TRBJ2-7 better; the J call may be wrong. The CDR3 runs to 14 residues. Germline V gene sequence: CDR1 MDHEN, CDR2 SYDVKM.

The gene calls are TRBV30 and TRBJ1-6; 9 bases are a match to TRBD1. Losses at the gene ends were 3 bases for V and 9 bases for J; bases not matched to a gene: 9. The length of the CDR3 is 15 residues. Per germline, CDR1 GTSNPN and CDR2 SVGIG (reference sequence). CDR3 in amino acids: CAWSKPGTGSSPLHF. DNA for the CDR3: TGTGCCTGGAGCAAACCCGGGACAGGGAGTTCACCCCTCCACTTT.

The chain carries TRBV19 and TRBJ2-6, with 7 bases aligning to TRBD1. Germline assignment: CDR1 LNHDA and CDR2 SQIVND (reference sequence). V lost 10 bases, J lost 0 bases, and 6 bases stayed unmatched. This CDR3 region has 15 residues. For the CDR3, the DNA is TGTGCCATAGGACAGGATCTCTCTGGGGCCAACGTCCTGACTTTC. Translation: CAIGQDLSGANVLTF.

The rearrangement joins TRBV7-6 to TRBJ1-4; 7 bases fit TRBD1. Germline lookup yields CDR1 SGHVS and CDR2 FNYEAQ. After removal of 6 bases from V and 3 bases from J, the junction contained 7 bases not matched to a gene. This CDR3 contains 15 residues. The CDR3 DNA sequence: TGTGCCAGCAGTACGGGGCAGGGGGCTAATGAAAAACTGTTTTTT. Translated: CASSTGQGANEKLFF.

The CDR3 loop is CASSLGAGGSFDEQYF. CDR3 bases: TGTGCCAGCTCACTCGGAGCGGGAGGATCTTTCGACGAGCAGTACTTC. The V call is TRBV18, the J call TRBJ2-7, with TRBD2 matching 9 bases. Germline-derived CDR1 and CDR2 are KGHSH and LQKENI. Trimming cost V 4 bases and J 5 bases; bases outside gene matches: 12. There are 16 residues in the CDR3.

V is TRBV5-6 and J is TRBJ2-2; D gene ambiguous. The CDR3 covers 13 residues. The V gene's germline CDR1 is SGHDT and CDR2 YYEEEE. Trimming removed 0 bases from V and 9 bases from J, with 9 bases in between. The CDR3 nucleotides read TGTGCCAGCAGCTTGGGTTCAGCGCGGGAGCTGTTTTTT. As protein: CASSLGSARELFF.

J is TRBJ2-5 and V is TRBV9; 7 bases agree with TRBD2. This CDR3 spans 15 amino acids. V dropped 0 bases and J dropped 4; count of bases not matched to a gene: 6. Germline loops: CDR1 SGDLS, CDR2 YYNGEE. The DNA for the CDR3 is TGTGCCAGCAGCGTAGATTCCGGACTAGGAGAGACCCAGTACTTC. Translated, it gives CASSVDSGLGETQYF.

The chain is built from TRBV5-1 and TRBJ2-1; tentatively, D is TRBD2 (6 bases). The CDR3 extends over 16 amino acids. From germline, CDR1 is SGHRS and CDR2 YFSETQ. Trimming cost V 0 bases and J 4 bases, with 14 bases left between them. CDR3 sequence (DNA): TGCGCCAGCAGCTTGGGGGGACTCCGAAATTACAATGAGCAGTTCTTC. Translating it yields CASSLGGLRNYNEQFF.

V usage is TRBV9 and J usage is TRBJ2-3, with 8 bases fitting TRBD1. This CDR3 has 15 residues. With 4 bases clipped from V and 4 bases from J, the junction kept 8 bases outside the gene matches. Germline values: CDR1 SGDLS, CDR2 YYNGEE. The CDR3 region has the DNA TGTGCCAGCAGCAGATCGGACAGGGACCCAGATACGCAGTATTTT. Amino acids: CASSRSDRDPDTQYF. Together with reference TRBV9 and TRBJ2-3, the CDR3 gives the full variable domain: DSGVTQTPKHLITATGQRVTLRCSPRSGDLSVYWYQQSLDQGLQFLIQYYNGEERAKGNILERFSAQQFPDLHSELNLSSLELGDSALYFCASSRSDRDPDTQYFGPGTRLTVL.

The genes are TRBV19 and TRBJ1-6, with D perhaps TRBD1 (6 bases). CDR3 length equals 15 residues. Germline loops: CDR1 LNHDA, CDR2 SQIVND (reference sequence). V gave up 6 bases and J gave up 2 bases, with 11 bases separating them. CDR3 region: CASRTGRAYNSPLHF. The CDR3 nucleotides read TGTGCCAGTAGGACAGGTCGCGCCTATAATTCACCCCTCCACTTT.

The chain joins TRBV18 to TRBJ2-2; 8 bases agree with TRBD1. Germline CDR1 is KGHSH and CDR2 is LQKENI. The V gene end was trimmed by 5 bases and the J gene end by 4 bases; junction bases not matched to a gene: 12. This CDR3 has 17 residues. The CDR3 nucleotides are TGTGCCAGCTCATACAAACCGGGACAGGATATCACCGGGGAGCTGTTTTTT. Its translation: CASSYKPGQDITGELFF.

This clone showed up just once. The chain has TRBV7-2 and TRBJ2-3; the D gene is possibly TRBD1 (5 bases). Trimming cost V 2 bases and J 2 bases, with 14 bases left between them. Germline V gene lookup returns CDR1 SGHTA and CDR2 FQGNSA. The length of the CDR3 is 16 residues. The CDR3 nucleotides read TGTGCCAGCAGCTTAATCGGCAGGGCCCTCACAGATACGCAGTATTTT. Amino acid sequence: CASSLIGRALTDTQYF.

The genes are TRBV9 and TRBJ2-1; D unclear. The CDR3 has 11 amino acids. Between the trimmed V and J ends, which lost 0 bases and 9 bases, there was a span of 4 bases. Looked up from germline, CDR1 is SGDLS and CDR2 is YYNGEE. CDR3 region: CASSVASEQFF. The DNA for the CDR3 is TGTGCCAGCAGCGTAGCGAGTGAGCAGTTCTTC.

CDR3 region: CASSLWGTGFSGANVLTF. Written as DNA, the CDR3 is TGTGCCAGCAGTTTATGGGGGACAGGGTTCTCAGGGGCCAACGTCCTGACTTTC. This chain uses TRBV28 with TRBJ2-6, with 9 positions matching TRBD1. From germline, CDR1 is MDHEN and CDR2 SYDVKM. The CDR3 spans 18 residues. The junction had 7 bases not matched to a gene; V was cut back by 0 bases and J by 4 bases.

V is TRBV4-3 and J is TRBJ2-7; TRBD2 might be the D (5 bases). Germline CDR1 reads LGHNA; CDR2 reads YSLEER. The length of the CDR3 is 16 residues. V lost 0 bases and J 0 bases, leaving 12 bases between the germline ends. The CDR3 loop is CASSQDAREPSYEQYF. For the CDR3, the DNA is TGCGCCAGCAGCCAAGATGCCCGGGAACCCTCCTACGAGCAGTACTTC.

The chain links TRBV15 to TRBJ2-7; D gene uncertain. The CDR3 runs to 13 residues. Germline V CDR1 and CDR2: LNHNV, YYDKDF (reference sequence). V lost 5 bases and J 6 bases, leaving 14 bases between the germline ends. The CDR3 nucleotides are TGTGCCACCAGCGGAAGAATCGCAGGCGAGCAGTACTTC. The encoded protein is CATSGRIAGEQYF.

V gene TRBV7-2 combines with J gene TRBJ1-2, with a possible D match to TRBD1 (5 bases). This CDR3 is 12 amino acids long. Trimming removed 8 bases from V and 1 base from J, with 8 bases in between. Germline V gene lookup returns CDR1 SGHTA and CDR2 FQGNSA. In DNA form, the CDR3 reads TGTGCCAGCTCAAGGGGTAACTATGGCTACACCTTC. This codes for CASSRGNYGYTF.

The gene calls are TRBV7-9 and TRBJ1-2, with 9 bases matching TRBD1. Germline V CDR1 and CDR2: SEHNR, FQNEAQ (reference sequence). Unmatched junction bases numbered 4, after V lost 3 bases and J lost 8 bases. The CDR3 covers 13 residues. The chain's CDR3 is CASSFDRGGGYTF. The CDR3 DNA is TGTGCCAGCAGCTTCGACAGGGGGGGAGGCTACACCTTC.

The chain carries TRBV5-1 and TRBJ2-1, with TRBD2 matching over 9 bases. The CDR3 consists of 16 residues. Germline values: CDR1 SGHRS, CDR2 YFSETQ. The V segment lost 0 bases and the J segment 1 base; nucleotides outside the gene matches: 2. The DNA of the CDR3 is TGCGCCAGCAGCTTGGTGGCGGGAGGGTCCTACAATGAGCAGTTCTTC. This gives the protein CASSLVAGGSYNEQFF.